This TCR beta chain was sequenced in a study of blood T cell repertoires in COVID-19. Across the whole study: Material from acute and convalescent COVID-19 was sourced from the United States, Italy and Spain. Sample material is recorded as cDNA or gDNA derived from T cells, B-cell-depleted T cells, or PBMCs.

Per the original methods: How many nucleated cells were present was estimated from reference gene primer amplification. Repertoires were generated with immunoSEQ multiplex PCR, while TCRdb's copy carries only in-frame clones and drops some. D and trimming come from the DNA, and the V and J calls and clone size come from that table. There are 150,000 or so clones in the sample; over 70% occur only once, and around 6.1% lies in the top ten. Trimming at V came to 4 bases and at J to 1 base, leaving 6 bases not matched to a gene. The CDR3 runs to 16 residues. Germline assignment: CDR1 KGHSH and CDR2 LQKENI. This clone turned up a few times.

The receptor was derived from a man older than 75 with acute or convalescent COVID-19. This chain uses TRBV18 with TRBJ2-5, with 10 bases that match TRBD1. Sequencing used peripheral blood. In DNA form, the CDR3 reads TGTGCCAGCTCACGGGGACAGGGGCAGTTCCAAGAGACCCAGTACTTC. It is translated as CASSRGQGQFQETQYF.